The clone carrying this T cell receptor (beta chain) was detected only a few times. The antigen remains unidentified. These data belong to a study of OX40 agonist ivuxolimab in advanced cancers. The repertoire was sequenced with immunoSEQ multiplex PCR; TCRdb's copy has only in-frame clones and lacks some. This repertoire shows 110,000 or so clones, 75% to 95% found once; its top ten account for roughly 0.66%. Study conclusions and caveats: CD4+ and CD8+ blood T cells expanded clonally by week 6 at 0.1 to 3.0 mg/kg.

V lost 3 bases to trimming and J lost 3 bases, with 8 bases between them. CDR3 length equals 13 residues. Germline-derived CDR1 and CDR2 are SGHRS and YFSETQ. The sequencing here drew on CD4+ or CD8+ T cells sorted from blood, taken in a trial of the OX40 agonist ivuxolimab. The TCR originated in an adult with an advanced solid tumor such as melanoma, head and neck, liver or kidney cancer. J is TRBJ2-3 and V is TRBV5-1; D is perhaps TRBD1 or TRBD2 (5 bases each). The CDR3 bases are TGCGCCAGCAGCTGGGGGAATACAGATACGCAGTATTTT. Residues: CASSWGNTDTQYF.